Presented here are 7 T cell receptor beta chains from one specimen sequenced in a study of cytomegalovirus exposure and HLA in healthy donors. The PCR had 60 Vbeta and 13 Jbeta primers. Libraries were prepared by immunoSEQ multiplex PCR; TCRdb keeps only in-frame clonotypes and omits some of them. The profile shows more than 85,000 clones, about three quarters of them singletons. Sequencing used PBMCs. The source is a woman in her forties or fifties in good health and CMV-seropositive.

V gene TRBV27 combines with J gene TRBJ2-7; 9 bases agree with TRBD1. Germline-derived CDR1 and CDR2 are MNHEY and SMNVEV (reference sequence). The ends lost 11 bases at V and 3 bases at J; junction bases unmatched: 14. This CDR3 has 15 residues. The CDR3: CAGGTGDRVVYEQYF. Written as DNA, the CDR3 is TGTGCCGGGGGAACCGGGGACAGGGTGGTCTACGAGCAGTACTTC.

This rearrangement joins TRBV7-7 to TRBJ1-4; maybe TRBD1 (5 bases). Trimming left V 11 bases short and J 0 bases short, with 7 bases between. The CDR3 loop spans 12 amino acids. Germline CDR1 reads SSHAT; CDR2 reads FNYEAQ (reference sequence). CDR3 sequence: CAWGATNEKLFF. Written as DNA, the CDR3 is TGTGCCTGGGGCGCAACTAATGAAAAACTGTTTTTT.

The chain links TRBV6-1 to TRBJ2-3; the D is unclear. V dropped 5 bases and J dropped 4 bases, with 10 bases sitting between them. Germline V gene sequence: CDR1 MNHNS, CDR2 SASEGT. The CDR3 has 13 amino acids. CDR3 residues: CASSLDFSDTQYF. The CDR3 nucleotides are TGTGCCAGCAGTCTCGACTTTTCAGATACGCAGTATTTT.

This sequence joins TRBV4-1 and TRBJ2-7; D is possibly TRBD2 (6 bases). Trimming left V 4 bases short and J 0 bases short, with 13 bases between. Per germline, CDR1 MGHRA and CDR2 YSYEKL. This CDR3 comprises 15 residues. This CDR3 reads CASSPRDGSSYEQYF. The CDR3 region has the DNA TGCGCCAGCAGCCCCCGGGACGGGAGCTCCTACGAGCAGTACTTC.

The gene calls are TRBV5-6 and TRBJ2-2; weak D call: TRBD2 (5 bases). V lost 2 bases, J lost 7 bases, and 9 bases lay in between. The CDR3 covers 13 residues. CDR1 and CDR2 from the germline V gene are SGHDT and YYEEEE. CDR3 region: CASSFPRGGELFF. CDR3 bases: TGTGCCAGCAGCTTCCCCCGGGGCGGGGAGCTGTTTTTT.

The chain combines TRBV7-3 with TRBJ1-4; 10 bases line up with TRBD1. The CDR3 length is 15 residues. Germline V gene sequence: CDR1 SGHTA, CDR2 FQGTGA. Trimming cost V 3 bases and J 5 bases; bases outside gene matches: 3. The CDR3 DNA reads as TGTGCCAGCAGCTTGACGGGACAGGGGAATGAAAAACTGTTTTTT. The encoded protein is CASSLTGQGNEKLFF.

The chain couples TRBV28 to TRBJ2-5; the match to TRBD1 covers 8 bases. Germline-derived CDR1 and CDR2 are MDHEN and SYDVKM. Losses at the gene ends were 3 bases for V and 4 bases for J; bases not matched to a gene: 7. The CDR3 length is 15 residues. CDR3 sequence (DNA): TGTGCCAGCAGTTTCGGGGACAGGCCTGGAGAGACCCAGTACTTC. This encodes CASSFGDRPGETQYF.